Below, 19 T cell receptor beta chains from the same sample are listed, as sequenced in a study of T cells in Graves' hyperthyroidism and ophthalmopathy. Amplification yielded TCR beta CDR3 regions, with RNA transcripts as the source. The HTBI primer set was used in a first-round RT-PCR of the TCR CDR3. Using its own MiXCR run on the multiplex PCR reads, TCRdb lists one record per CDR3 protein. The top ten hold less than 20% of the sample, which has about 690,000 distinct CDR3 sequences, around 16% seen once. The material sequenced was blood. The receptor set was obtained from a man between 45 and 60 years old with Graves' hyperthyroidism.

This clonotype has ten or more counts. The V and J genes are TRBV27 and TRBJ1-5; D is uncertain. From germline, CDR1 is MNHEY and CDR2 SMNVEV (reference sequence). This CDR3 is built from 15 residues. V was shortened by 3 bases and J by 0 bases, with 9 bases between the two germline ends. CDR3 nucleotides: TGTGCCAGCAGTTTTTCCCTGCTTAGCAATCAGCCCCAGCATTTT. Translation: CASSFSLLSNQPQHF.

Ten or more counts support this clonotype. V is TRBV7-2 and J is TRBJ1-5; no clear D. CDR3 length: 13 amino acids. Germline assignment: CDR1 SGHTA and CDR2 FQGNSA. The ends were cut back, 2 bases at V and 4 bases at J, with 6 bases in the middle. Written as DNA, the CDR3 is TGTGCCAGCAGCTTACGGGTGAATCAGCCCCAGCATTTT. This encodes CASSLRVNQPQHF.

The gene calls are TRBV20-1 and TRBJ2-5; D perhaps matches TRBD1 (6 bases). Trimming left V 2 bases short and J 2 bases short, with 9 bases between. CDR1 DFQATT and CDR2 SNEGSKA come from the germline V gene (reference sequence). This CDR3 has 13 amino acids. The CDR3 DNA is TGCAGTGCTAGAAAAGGGGGTCAAGAGACCCAGTACTTC. The encoded protein is CSARKGGQETQYF.

This clonotype was seen at least ten times. This sequence joins TRBV5-1 and TRBJ2-3; 12 bases are shared with TRBD2. Germline V CDR1 and CDR2: SGHRS, YFSETQ. The CDR3 has 16 residues. J was trimmed by 0 bases and V by 3 bases; bases with no gene match: 2. CDR3 loop: CASSWTSGTSTDTQYF. CDR3 nucleotide sequence: TGCGCCAGCAGCTGGACTAGCGGGACTAGCACAGATACGCAGTATTTT.

The chain couples TRBV14 to TRBJ2-7, with D hard to call. CDR1 SGHDN and CDR2 FVKESK come from the germline V gene. The CDR3 is 19 amino acids. With 4 bases removed from V and 2 bases from J, the gap between germline ends came to 27 bases. The CDR3 reads CASSPLPKVPNMNTYEQYF. The CDR3 bases are TGTGCCAGCAGCCCGCTACCGAAGGTTCCGAACATGAACACCTACGAGCAGTACTTC.

A remark on this clonotype: Its ends do not fully match the called genes, so a read error is possible. J is TRBJ2-5 and V is TRBV20-1; TRBD2 agrees at 11 bases. Germline CDR1 is DFQATT and CDR2 is SNEGSKA (reference sequence). The CDR3 consists of 15 residues. The CDR3 DNA follows: TGCAGTGCGCCCCGGACTAGCGGGCGCCAAGAGGCCCAGTACTTC. This translates into CSAPRTSGRQEAQYF.

The chain links TRBV2 to TRBJ2-2; 7 nucleotides line up with TRBD2. Germline-derived CDR1 and CDR2 are SNHLY and FYNNEI. The CDR3 loop spans 14 amino acids. V dropped 7 bases and J dropped 4; count of bases not matched to a gene: 6. The CDR3, as DNA: TGTGCCAGCAAGCGGGACGGAGGCACCGGGGAGCTGTTTTTT. Translated: CASKRDGGTGELFF.

The gene calls are TRBV7-3 and TRBJ2-1; possible D gene TRBD2, 5 bases. Trimming stripped 3 bases from V and 2 bases from J, with 11 bases between. CDR1 SGHTA and CDR2 FQGTGA come from the germline V gene. This CDR3 has 15 residues. CDR3 nucleotide sequence: TGTGCCAGCAGCTTTCGCGGGCCCCCCTACAATGAGCAGTTCTTC. As protein: CASSFRGPPYNEQFF.

The V call is TRBV25-1, the J call TRBJ2-3, with 14 bases aligning to TRBD2. Germline V gene sequence: CDR1 MGHDK, CDR2 SYGVNS. The V segment lost 5 bases and the J segment 8 bases; nucleotides outside the gene matches: 9. CDR3 length: 16 amino acids. Written as DNA, the CDR3 is TGTGCCAGCAGTCCCCGCCGACTAGCGGGAGGGCTTACGCAGTATTTT. Its translation is CASSPRRLAGGLTQYF.

The chain couples TRBV20-1 to TRBJ2-7, with D possibly being TRBD1 or TRBD2 (5 bases each). There are 16 residues in the CDR3. The germline V and J ends were trimmed by 1 base and 4 bases, with 20 bases remaining between them. Germline V gene lookup returns CDR1 DFQATT and CDR2 SNEGSKA (reference sequence). The CDR3 sequence: CSARATVREFSYEQYF. In DNA form, the CDR3 reads TGCAGTGCTAGAGCAACTGTCAGGGAGTTCTCGTACGAGCAGTACTTC.

V gene TRBV19 combines with J gene TRBJ2-7; D not resolved. CDR3 length equals 13 residues. Trimming shortened V by 2 bases and J by 4 bases, and 9 bases separated the two germline ends. In germline, CDR1 is LNHDA, CDR2 SQIVND (reference sequence). Here the CDR3 DNA reads TGTGCCAGTAGTATATGGCAAGAATACGAGCAGTACTTC. It yields the protein CASSIWQEYEQYF.

This clonotype was observed a handful of times. This chain links TRBV7-8 with TRBJ1-4; D is undetermined. This CDR3 is 14 amino acids long. The germline CDR1 and CDR2 sequences are SGHVS and FQNEAQ. Between the trimmed V and J ends, which lost 3 bases and 4 bases, there was a span of 9 bases. The CDR3 loop is CASSLVDGNEKLFF. For the CDR3, the DNA is TGTGCCAGCAGCTTGGTGGACGGTAATGAAAAACTGTTTTTT.

For this clonotype: One end of the junction fails to match germline, which may point to a read error. The rearrangement links TRBV11-2 to TRBJ2-7, with D unclear. Germline V gives CDR1 SGHAT, CDR2 FQNNGV. The CDR3 runs to 14 residues. Here the CDR3 DNA reads TGTGTCAGCAGCTTAGACTTGACCTCCTACGAGCAGTACTTC. As protein: CVSSLDLTSYEQYF.

This rearrangement joins TRBV19 to TRBJ2-2; tentatively, D is TRBD1 (5 bases). V was pared by 10 bases and J by 4 bases, with 16 bases between. Germline V gives CDR1 LNHDA, CDR2 SQIVND (reference sequence). This CDR3 has 14 amino acids. The CDR3 sequence: CATRGWQGTGELFF. The CDR3 nucleotides read TGTGCCACTAGGGGTTGGCAGGGCACCGGGGAGCTGTTTTTT.

In this sample, this clonotype turned up many times. V gene TRBV2 combines with J gene TRBJ2-1; D is possibly TRBD2 (6 bases). Trimming took 0 bases from V and 15 from J, leaving 18 bases between them. Germline assignment: CDR1 SNHLY and CDR2 FYNNEI. CDR3 length equals 14 residues. This CDR3 reads CASSEALSAGIGFF. The DNA for the CDR3 is TGTGCCAGCAGTGAAGCGCTCTCGGCGGGAATAGGGTTCTTC. The complete variable domain, with remaining parts taken from reference TRBV2 and TRBJ2-1, reads EPEVTQTPSHQVTQMGQEVILRCVPISNHLYFYWYRQILGQKVEFLVSFYNNEISEKSEIFDDQFSVERPDGSNFTLKIRSTKLEDSAMYFCASSEALSAGIGFFGPGTRLTVL.

This clonotype was counted only a few times. The chain recombines TRBV19 with TRBJ1-1, with a possible D match to TRBD1 (6 bases). V was shortened by 4 bases and J by 0 bases, with 12 bases between the two germline ends. CDR3 length: 15 residues. Per germline, CDR1 LNHDA and CDR2 SQIVND (reference sequence). CDR3 nucleotides: TGTGCCAGTAGTAAAGTAGACAGGCTGAACACTGAAGCTTTCTTT. This gives the protein CASSKVDRLNTEAFF.

This clonotype came up a few times. J is TRBJ2-1 and V is TRBV24-1, with TRBD2 identical over 11 bases. V dropped 2 bases and J dropped 2; count of bases not matched to a gene: 1. This CDR3 is built from 16 residues. Germline V gene data show CDR1 as KGHDR and CDR2 as SFDVKD. CDR3 coding DNA: TGTGCCACCAGTGATTCACTAGCGGGAGCCTACAATGAGCAGTTCTTC. Translated: CATSDSLAGAYNEQFF.

This clonotype was picked up a small number of times. The chain is built from TRBV19 and TRBJ1-1, with a weak D call TRBD1 (5 bases). Germline assignment: CDR1 LNHDA and CDR2 SQIVND (reference sequence). The CDR3 contains 14 residues. Trimming took off 3 bases at V and 1 base at J, with 9 bases between the two ends. The CDR3 DNA reads TGTGCCAGTAGTATGGGGCCCGCGAACACTGAAGCTTTCTTT. It codes for CASSMGPANTEAFF.

This chain connects TRBV25-1 to TRBJ2-1; TRBD2 is a possible D gene (5 bases). This CDR3 comprises 16 residues. Per the germline V gene, CDR1 is MGHDK and CDR2 is SYGVNS. Trimming took 4 bases from V and 5 from J, leaving 18 bases between them. This chain's CDR3 is CASSALSGFPHNEQFF. The CDR3 nucleotides read TGTGCCAGCAGTGCCTTAAGCGGTTTTCCCCACAATGAGCAGTTCTTC.